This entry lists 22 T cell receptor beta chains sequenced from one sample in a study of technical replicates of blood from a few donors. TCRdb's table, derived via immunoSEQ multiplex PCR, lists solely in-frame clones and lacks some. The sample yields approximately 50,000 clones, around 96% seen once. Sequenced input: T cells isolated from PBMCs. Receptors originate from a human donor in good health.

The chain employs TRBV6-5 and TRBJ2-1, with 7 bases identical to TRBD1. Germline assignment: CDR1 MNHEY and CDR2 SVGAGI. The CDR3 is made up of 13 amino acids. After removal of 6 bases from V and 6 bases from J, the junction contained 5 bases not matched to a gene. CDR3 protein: CASRGQLGNEQFF. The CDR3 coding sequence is TGTGCCAGCAGGGGACAGCTAGGCAATGAGCAGTTCTTC.

The CDR3 loop is CASSWGRESYNEQFF. DNA for the CDR3: TGTGCCAGCAGTTGGGGGAGGGAGTCATACAATGAGCAGTTCTTC. V gene TRBV6-5 combines with J gene TRBJ2-1; TRBD2 agrees at 7 bases. This CDR3 comprises 15 residues. The junction had 7 bases not matched to a gene; V was cut back by 4 bases and J by 4 bases. Germline V gene data show CDR1 as MNHEY and CDR2 as SVGAGI.

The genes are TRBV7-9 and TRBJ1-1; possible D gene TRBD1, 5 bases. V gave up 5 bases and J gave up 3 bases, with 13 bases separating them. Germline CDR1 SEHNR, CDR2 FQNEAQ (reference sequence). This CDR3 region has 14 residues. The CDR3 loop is CASSQGPPDTEAFF. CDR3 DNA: TGTGCCAGCAGCCAGGGCCCTCCGGACACTGAAGCTTTCTTT.

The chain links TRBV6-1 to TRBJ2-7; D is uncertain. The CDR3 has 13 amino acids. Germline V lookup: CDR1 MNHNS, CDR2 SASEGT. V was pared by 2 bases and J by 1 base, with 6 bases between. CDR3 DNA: TGTGCCAGCAGTGAATACAGTTCCTACGAGCAGTACTTC. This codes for CASSEYSSYEQYF.

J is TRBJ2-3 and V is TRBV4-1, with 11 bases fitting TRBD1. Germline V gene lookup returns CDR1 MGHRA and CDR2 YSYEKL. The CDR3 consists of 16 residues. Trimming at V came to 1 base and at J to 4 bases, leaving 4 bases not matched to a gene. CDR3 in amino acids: CASSQAGTGGADTQYF. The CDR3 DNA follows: TGCGCCAGCAGCCAAGCCGGGACAGGGGGGGCAGATACGCAGTATTTT.

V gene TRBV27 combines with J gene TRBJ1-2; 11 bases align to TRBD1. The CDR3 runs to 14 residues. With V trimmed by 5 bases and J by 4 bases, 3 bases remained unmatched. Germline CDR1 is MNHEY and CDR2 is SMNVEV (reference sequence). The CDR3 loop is CASSVGQGVYGYTF. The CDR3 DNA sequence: TGTGCCAGCAGTGTGGGACAGGGGGTCTATGGCTACACCTTC.

The CDR3 loop is CASSLGQGIFHEQYF. The CDR3 DNA sequence: TGTGCCAGCAGCTTAGGGCAGGGAATTTTCCACGAGCAGTACTTC. The V and J genes are TRBV7-2 and TRBJ2-7, with a weak D call TRBD1 (5 bases). The CDR3 runs to 15 residues. Trimming pared 1 base from V and 5 bases from J, leaving 15 bases between. The germline CDR1 and CDR2 sequences are SGHTA and FQGNSA.

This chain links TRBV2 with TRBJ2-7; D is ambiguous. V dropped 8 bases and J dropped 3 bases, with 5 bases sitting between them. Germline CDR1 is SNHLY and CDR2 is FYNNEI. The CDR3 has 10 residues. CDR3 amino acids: CASSVYEQYF. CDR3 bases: TGTGCCAGCTCAGTCTACGAGCAGTACTTC.

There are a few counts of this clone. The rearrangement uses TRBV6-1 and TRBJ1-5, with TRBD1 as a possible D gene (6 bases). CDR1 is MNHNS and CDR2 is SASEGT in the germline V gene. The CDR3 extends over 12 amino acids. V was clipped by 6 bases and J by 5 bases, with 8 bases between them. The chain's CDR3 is CASSNRDQPQHF. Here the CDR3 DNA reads TGTGCCAGCAGCAACAGGGATCAGCCCCAGCATTTT.

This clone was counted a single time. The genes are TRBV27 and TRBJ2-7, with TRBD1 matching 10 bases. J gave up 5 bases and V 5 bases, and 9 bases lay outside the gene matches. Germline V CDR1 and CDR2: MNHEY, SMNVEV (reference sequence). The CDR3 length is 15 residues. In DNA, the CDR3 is TGTGCCAGCAGTCTAGGCGGGACAGGGGCCCACGAGCAGTACTTC. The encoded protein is CASSLGGTGAHEQYF.

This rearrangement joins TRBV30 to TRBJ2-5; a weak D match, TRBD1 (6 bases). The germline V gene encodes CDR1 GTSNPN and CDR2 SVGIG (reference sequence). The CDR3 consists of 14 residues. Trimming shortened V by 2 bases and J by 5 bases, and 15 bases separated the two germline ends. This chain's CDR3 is CAWSKGVGTETQYF. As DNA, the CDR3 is TGTGCCTGGAGTAAGGGGGTAGGAACGGAGACCCAGTACTTC.

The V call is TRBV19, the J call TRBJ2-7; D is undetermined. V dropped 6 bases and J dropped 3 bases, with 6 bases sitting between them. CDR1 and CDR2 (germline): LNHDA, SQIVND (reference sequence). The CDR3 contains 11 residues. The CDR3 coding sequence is TGTGCCAGTAGCGGGTACTACGAGCAGTACTTC. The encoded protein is CASSGYYEQYF.

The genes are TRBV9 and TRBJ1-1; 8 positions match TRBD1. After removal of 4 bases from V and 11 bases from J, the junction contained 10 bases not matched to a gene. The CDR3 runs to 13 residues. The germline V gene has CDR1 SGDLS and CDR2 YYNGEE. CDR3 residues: CASSSIQGAWAFF. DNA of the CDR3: TGTGCCAGCAGCTCGATCCAGGGGGCCTGGGCTTTCTTT.

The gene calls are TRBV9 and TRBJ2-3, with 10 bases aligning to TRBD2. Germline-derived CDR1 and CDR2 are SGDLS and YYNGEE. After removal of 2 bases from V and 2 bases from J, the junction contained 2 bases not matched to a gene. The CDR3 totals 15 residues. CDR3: CASSVGLADTDTQYF. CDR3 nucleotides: TGTGCCAGCAGCGTCGGACTAGCGGACACAGATACGCAGTATTTT. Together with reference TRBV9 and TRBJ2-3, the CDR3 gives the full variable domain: DSGVTQTPKHLITATGQRVTLRCSPRSGDLSVYWYQQSLDQGLQFLIQYYNGEERAKGNILERFSAQQFPDLHSELNLSSLELGDSALYFCASSVGLADTDTQYFGPGTRLTVL.

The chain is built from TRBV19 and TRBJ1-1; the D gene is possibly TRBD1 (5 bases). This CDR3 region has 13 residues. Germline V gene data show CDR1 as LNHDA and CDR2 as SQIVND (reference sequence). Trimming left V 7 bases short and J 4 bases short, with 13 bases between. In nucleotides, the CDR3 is TGTGCCAGTAAGTTAGGGGCGAGCACTGAAGCTTTCTTT. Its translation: CASKLGASTEAFF.

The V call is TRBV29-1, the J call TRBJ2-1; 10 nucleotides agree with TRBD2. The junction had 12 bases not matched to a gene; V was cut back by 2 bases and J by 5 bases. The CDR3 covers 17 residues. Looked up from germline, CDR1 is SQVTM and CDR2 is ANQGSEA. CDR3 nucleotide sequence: TGCAGCGTTGAACTAGCGGGAGTTTTCTACAACAACAATGAGCAGTTCTTC. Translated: CSVELAGVFYNNNEQFF.

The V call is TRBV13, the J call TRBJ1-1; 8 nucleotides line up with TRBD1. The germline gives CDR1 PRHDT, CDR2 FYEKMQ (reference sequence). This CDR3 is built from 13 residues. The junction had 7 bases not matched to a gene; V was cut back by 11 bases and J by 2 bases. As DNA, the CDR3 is TGTGCCTCCCACCAGGGGGCCAACACTGAAGCTTTCTTT. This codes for CASHQGANTEAFF.

CDR3 sequence: CASSQDIQVGNTIYF. The CDR3 region has the DNA TGCGCCAGCAGCCAAGATATACAGGTTGGAAACACCATATATTTT. V and J are TRBV4-3 and TRBJ1-3; D is possibly TRBD1 (5 bases). The germline CDR1 and CDR2 sequences are LGHNA and YSLEER. The CDR3 loop spans 15 amino acids. Trimming removed 0 bases from V and 3 bases from J, with 9 bases in between.

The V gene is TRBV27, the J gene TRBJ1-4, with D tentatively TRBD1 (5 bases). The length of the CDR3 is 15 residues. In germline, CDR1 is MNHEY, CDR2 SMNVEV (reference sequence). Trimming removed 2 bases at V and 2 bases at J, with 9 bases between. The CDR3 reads CASSLGAGTNEKLFF. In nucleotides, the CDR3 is TGTGCCAGCAGTTTAGGGGCAGGGACTAATGAAAAACTGTTTTTT. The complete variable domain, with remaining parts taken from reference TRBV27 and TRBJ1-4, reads EAQVTQNPRYLITVTGKKLTVTCSQNMNHEYMSWYRQDPGLGLRQIYYSMNVEVTDKGDVPEGYKVSRKEKRNFPLILESPSPNQTSLYFCASSLGAGTNEKLFFGSGTQLSVL.

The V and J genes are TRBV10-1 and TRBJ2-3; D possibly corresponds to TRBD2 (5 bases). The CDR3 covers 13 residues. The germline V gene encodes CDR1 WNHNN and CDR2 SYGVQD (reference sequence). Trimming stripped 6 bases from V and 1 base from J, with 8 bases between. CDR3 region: CASSQRGTDTQYF. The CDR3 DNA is TGCGCCAGCAGCCAGAGGGGCACAGATACGCAGTATTTT.

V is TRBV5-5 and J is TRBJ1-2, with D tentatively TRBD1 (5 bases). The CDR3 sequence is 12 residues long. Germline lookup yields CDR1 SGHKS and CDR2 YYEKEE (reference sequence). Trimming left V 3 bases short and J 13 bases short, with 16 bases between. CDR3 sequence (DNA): TGTGCCAGCAGCTCTGGAGGCGGGGCCGCCACCTTC. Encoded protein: CASSSGGGAATF.

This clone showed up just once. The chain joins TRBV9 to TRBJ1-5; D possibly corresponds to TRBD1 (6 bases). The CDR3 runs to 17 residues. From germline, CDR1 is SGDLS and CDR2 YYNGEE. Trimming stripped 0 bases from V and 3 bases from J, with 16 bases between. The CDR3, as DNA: TGTGCCAGCAGCGTAGAGGCAGGGGAAGGACCCAATCAGCCCCAGCATTTT. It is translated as CASSVEAGEGPNQPQHF. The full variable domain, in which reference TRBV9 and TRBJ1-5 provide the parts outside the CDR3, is DSGVTQTPKHLITATGQRVTLRCSPRSGDLSVYWYQQSLDQGLQFLIQYYNGEERAKGNILERFSAQQFPDLHSELNLSSLELGDSALYFCASSVEAGEGPNQPQHFGDGTRLSIL.